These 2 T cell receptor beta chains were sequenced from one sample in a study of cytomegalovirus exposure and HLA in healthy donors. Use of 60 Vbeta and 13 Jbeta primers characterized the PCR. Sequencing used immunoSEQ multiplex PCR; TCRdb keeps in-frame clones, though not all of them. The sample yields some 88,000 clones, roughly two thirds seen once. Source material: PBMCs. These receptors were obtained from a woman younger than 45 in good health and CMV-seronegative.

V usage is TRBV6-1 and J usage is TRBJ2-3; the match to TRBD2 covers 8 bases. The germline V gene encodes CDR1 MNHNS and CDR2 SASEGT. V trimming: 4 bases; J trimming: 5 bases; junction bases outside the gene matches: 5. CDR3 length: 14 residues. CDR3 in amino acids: CASSVPAGVDTQYF. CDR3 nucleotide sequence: TGTGCCAGCAGTGTTCCAGCGGGAGTAGATACGCAGTATTTT.

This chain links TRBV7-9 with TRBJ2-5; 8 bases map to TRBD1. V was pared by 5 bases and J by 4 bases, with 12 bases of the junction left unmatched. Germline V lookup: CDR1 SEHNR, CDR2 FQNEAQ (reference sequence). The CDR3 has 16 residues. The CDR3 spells CASSPRGAGGGETQYF. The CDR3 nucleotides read TGTGCCAGCAGCCCAAGGGGGGCAGGGGGCGGAGAGACCCAGTACTTC. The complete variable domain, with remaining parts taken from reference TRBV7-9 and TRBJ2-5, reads DTGVSQNPRHKITKRGQNVTFRCDPISEHNRLYWYRQTLGQGPEFLTYFQNEAQLEKSRLLSDRFSAERPKGSFSTLEIQRTEQGDSAMYLCASSPRGAGGGETQYFGPGTRLLVL.